The rows below give T cell receptor beta chains drawn from one sample of a study of T-cell memory formation after mild COVID-19. A single record per CDR3 protein comes from TCRdb applying MiXCR to the 5' RACE reads. Here the sample spans about 250,000 distinct CDR3 sequences, 15% to 19% being singletons. Sequencing input: PBMCs or a T cell subset sorted from them (not recorded which). The receptors were gathered from an adult woman who had mild COVID-19 (a few samples of this study predate the infection). Cell type and time point are not known. Each CDR3 is given with its conserved first and last residue. The order of the fields is D gene, clone size, J gene, V gene, CDR3 protein, CDR3 DNA. D genes are given only for firm matches. Clone size is given for some rows only: seen once, a few or many times, or a class if the clone is expanded.

D: TRBD1; size: NA; J: TRBJ2-6; V: TRBV19; CDR3: CASSMRDRGVNVLTF; DNA: TGTGCCAGTAGTATGCGGGACAGGGGGGTCAACGTCCTGACTTTC
D: TRBD1; size: few; J: TRBJ2-1; V: TRBV2; CDR3: CASSDRGPYNEQFF; DNA: TGTGCCAGCAGTGACAGGGGGCCCTACAATGAGCAGTTCTTC
D: TRBD1; size: few; J: TRBJ1-5; V: TRBV4-1; CDR3: CASSRPGTGGGFNQPQHF; DNA: TGCGCCAGCAGCCGACCCGGGACAGGGGGCGGCTTCAATCAGCCCCAGCATTTT
D: NA; size: many; J: TRBJ2-7; V: TRBV5-6; CDR3: CASSDPPGRISYEQYF; DNA: TGTGCCAGCTCCGATCCTCCCGGGAGAATCTCCTACGAGCAGTACTTC
D: NA; size: NA; J: TRBJ1-2; V: TRBV28; CDR3: CASSFGDTSRGYTF; DNA: TGTGCCAGCAGTTTCGGGGACACCTCGAGGGGCTACACCTTC
D: NA; size: few; J: TRBJ1-2; V: TRBV12-3/TRBV12-4; CDR3: CASSLDRFNYGYTF; DNA: TGTGCCAGCAGTTTGGACAGATTTAACTATGGCTACACCTTC
D: TRBD2; size: NA; J: TRBJ2-7; V: TRBV11-2; CDR3: CASHRGLPGYDEQYF; DNA: TGTGCCAGCCATAGGGGACTACCGGGATACGACGAGCAGTACTTC
D: NA; size: few; J: TRBJ2-7; V: TRBV19; CDR3: CASSMVPHYEQYF; DNA: TGTGCCAGTAGTATGGTCCCCCACTACGAGCAGTACTTC
D: TRBD1; size: many; J: TRBJ1-6; V: TRBV7-2; CDR3: CASSARDSRGSPLHF; DNA: TGTGCCAGCAGCGCCCGGGACAGTAGGGGTTCACCCCTCCACTTT
D: NA; size: NA; J: TRBJ1-5; V: TRBV6-1; CDR3: CASSEGQISNQPQHF; DNA: TGTGCCAGCAGTGAAGGACAAATCAGCAATCAGCCCCAGCATTTT
D: NA; size: NA; J: TRBJ1-2; V: TRBV12-3/TRBV12-4; CDR3: CASSLVMGRGYTF; DNA: TGTGCCAGCAGTTTAGTAATGGGGCGAGGCTACACCTTC
D: TRBD2; size: few; J: TRBJ2-1; V: TRBV18; CDR3: CASHTASGGKNEQFF; DNA: TGTGCCAGCCACACAGCTAGCGGGGGGAAAAATGAGCAGTTCTTC
D: TRBD1; size: few; J: TRBJ2-5; V: TRBV6-1; CDR3: CASRDGTVQETQYF; DNA: TGTGCCAGCAGAGACGGGACAGTCCAAGAGACCCAGTACTTC